Here is one TCR beta chain with its context. This clonotype was seen ten or more times. Its specific antigen is unknown. No much larger clone is present one base from it, and per-base qualities are unavailable. The intended sense of this specimen's treatment or condition label: allogeneic hematopoietic cell transplantation with graft depleted of TCRalphabeta T cells and CD19 B cells. TCRalphabeta/CD19-depleted allogeneic hematopoietic cell grafts were given to the transplant recipients, all of whom were children. These data are taken from a study of T-cell reconstitution after alpha-beta-depleted transplantation in children (dated by TCRdb to about 2016). Notes on the research overall: The study quantitatively tracked T-cell immune reconstitution after TCRalphabeta/CD19-depleted allogeneic hematopoietic cell transplantation in children using TCR repertoire profiling. Broad study findings and their caveats: In some patients, high TCRbeta diversity at day 60 was attributed to recipient T cells and intrathymic progenitors that had survived conditioning. Hyperexpanded clone frequencies declined over subsequent months; after one year, T-cell counts and TCRbeta diversity were mostly attributed to newly produced T cells. About two months after transplant, the apparently early recovery of alphabetaT-cell counts reportedly depended on just several hundred clones that had expanded rapidly and came from non-depleted graft cells.

Library preparation was by PCR. TCRdb names Illumina HiSeq 2500 as the instrument used. Molecular barcoding was employed in the preparation of TCR libraries, with unique molecular identifiers being used to normalize TCRbeta repertoire quantification. TCRdb trimmed public reads at Q25 via fastp, called clones via MiXCR and kept in-frame beta chains. CDR3 protein sequences are deduplicated, and each keeps its most common genes and DNA. The sample yields approximately 240,000 distinct CDR3 sequences; approximately 10% were counted once. 25% to 30% of the sample lies in the top ten. V is pared back by 3 bases and J by 8 bases, with 8 bases lying between the germline termini. Its CDR3 holds 12 amino acids, cysteine through phenylalanine. The retained sequence is limited to the CDR3, 36 bases, with the frame set at the first base.

This material consisted of PBMCs, taken before TCRalphabeta/CD19-depleted stem cell transplant. The chain joins TRBV12-3 or TRBV12-4 to TRBJ1-3, with the D gene call left open. The clonotype originates from a child younger than two with acute myeloid leukemia, due to receive a stem cell transplant. The CDR3 protein is CASSFIGDTIYF. The sequence in DNA is TGTGCCAGCAGTTTCATAGGAGACACCATATATTTT.